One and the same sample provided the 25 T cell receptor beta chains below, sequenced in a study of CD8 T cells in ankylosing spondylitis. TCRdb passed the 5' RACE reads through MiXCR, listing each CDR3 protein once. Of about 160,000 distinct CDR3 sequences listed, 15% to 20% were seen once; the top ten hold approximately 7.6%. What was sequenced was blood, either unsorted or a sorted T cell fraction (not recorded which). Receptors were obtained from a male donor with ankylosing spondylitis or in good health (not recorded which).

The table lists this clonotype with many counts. CDR3 sequence: CSVAGRPFYNEQFF. The CDR3 nucleotides read TGCAGCGTTGCCGGGAGACCCTTTTACAATGAGCAGTTCTTC. This sequence joins TRBV29-1 and TRBJ2-1; D is possibly TRBD2 (6 bases). This CDR3 spans 14 amino acids. V lost 4 bases and J lost 4, with 14 bases in between. Germline V gene sequence: CDR1 SQVTM, CDR2 ANQGSEA.

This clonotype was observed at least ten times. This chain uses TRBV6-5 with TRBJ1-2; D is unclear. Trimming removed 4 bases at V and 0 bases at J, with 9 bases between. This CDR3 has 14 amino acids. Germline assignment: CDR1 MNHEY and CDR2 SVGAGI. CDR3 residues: CASSSPVANYGYTF. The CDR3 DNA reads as TGTGCCAGCAGTTCGCCGGTAGCTAACTATGGCTACACCTTC.

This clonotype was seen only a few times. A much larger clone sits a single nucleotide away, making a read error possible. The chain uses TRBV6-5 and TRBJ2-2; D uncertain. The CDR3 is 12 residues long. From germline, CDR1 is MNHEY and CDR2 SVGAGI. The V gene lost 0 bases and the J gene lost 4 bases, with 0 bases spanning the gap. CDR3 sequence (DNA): TGTGCCAGCAGTTACTCCACCGGGGAGCTGTTTTTT. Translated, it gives CASSYSTGELFF.

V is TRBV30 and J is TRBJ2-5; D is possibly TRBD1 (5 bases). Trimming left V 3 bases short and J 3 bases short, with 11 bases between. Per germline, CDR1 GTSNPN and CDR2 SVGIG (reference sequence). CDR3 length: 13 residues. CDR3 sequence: CAWSMGLEETQYF. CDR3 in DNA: TGTGCCTGGAGCATGGGGCTCGAAGAGACCCAGTACTTC.

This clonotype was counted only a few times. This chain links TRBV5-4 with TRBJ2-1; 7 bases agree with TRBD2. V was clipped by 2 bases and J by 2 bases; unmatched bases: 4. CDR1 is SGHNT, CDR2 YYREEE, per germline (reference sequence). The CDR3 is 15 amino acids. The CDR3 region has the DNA TGTGCCAGCAGCTTAGAGCGGGAACCCTACAATGAGCAGTTCTTC. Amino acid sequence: CASSLEREPYNEQFF. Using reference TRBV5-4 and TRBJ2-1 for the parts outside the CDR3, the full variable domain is ETGVTQSPTHLIKTRGQQVTLRCSSQSGHNTVSWYQQALGQGPQFIFQYYREEENGRGNFPPRFSGLQFPNYSSELNVNALELDDSALYLCASSLEREPYNEQFFGPGTRLTVL.

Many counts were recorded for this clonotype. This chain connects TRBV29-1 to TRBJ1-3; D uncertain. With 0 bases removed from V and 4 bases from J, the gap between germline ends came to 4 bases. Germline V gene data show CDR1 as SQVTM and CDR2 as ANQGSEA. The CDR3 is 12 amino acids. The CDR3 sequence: CSVEDGGNTIYF. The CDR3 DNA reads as TGCAGCGTTGAAGACGGAGGAAACACCATATATTTT.

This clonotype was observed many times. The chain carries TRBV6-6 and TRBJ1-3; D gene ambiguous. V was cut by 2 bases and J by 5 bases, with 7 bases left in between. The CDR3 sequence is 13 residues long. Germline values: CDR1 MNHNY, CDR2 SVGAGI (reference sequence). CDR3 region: CASSYGMRNTIYF. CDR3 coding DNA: TGTGCCAGCAGTTACGGGATGAGAAACACCATATATTTT.

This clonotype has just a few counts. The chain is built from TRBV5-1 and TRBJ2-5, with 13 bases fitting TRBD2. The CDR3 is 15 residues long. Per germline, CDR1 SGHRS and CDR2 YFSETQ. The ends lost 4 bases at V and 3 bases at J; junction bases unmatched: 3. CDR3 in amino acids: CASSIGLAGEETQYF. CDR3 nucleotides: TGCGCCAGCAGCATTGGACTAGCGGGAGAAGAGACCCAGTACTTC.

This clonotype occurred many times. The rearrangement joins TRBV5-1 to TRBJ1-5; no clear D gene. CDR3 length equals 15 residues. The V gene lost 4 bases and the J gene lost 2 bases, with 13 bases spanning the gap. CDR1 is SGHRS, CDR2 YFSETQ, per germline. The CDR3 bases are TGCGCCAGCAGCCCGGACCCCGGCGGCAATCAGCCCCAGCATTTT. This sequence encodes CASSPDPGGNQPQHF.

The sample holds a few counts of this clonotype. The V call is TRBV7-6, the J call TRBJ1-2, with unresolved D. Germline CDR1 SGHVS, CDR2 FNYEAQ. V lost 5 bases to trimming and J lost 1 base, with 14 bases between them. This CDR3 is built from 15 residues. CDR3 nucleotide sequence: TGTGCCAGCAGCGTCCTGGACCCCCATAACTATGGCTACACCTTC. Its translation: CASSVLDPHNYGYTF.

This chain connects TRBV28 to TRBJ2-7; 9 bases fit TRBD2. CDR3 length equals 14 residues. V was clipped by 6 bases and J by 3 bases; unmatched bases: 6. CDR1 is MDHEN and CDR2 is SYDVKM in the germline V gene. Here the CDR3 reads CASRAGGPFYEQYF. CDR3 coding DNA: TGTGCCAGCAGAGCGGGAGGACCCTTCTACGAGCAGTACTTC.

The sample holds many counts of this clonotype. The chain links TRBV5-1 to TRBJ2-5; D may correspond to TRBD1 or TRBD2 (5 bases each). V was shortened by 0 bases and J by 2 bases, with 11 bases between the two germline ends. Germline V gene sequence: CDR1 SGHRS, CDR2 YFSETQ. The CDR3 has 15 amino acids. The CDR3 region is CASSLEWGGQETQYF. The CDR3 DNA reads TGCGCCAGCAGCTTGGAATGGGGCGGGCAAGAGACCCAGTACTTC.

The CDR3 coding sequence is TGTGCCAGCAGCTCAGTATTACGGGGGCAAGGAAACACCATATATTTT. Encoded protein: CASSSVLRGQGNTIYF. This sequence joins TRBV7-9 and TRBJ1-3, with D possibly TRBD1 on 6 matching bases. V gave up 4 bases and J gave up 4 bases, with 17 bases separating them. The length of the CDR3 is 16 residues. Germline CDR1 reads SEHNR; CDR2 reads FQNEAQ (reference sequence). Full variable domain (missing parts from reference TRBV7-9 and TRBJ1-3): DTGVSQNPRHKITKRGQNVTFRCDPISEHNRLYWYRQTLGQGPEFLTYFQNEAQLEKSRLLSDRFSAERPKGSFSTLEIQRTEQGDSAMYLCASSSVLRGQGNTIYFGEGSWLTVV.

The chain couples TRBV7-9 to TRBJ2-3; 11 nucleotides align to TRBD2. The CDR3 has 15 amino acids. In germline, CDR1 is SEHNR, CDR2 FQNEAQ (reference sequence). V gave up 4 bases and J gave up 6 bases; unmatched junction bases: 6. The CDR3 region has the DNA TGTGCCAGCAGCTCACGACTAGCGGGAACTGATACGCAGTATTTT. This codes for CASSSRLAGTDTQYF.

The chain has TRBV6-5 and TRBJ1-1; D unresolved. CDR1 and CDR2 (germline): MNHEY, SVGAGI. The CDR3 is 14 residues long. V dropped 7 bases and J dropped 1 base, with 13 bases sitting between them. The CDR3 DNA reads TGTGCCAGCATCCCGGGTTGGGCGAACACTGAAGCTTTCTTT. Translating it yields CASIPGWANTEAFF.

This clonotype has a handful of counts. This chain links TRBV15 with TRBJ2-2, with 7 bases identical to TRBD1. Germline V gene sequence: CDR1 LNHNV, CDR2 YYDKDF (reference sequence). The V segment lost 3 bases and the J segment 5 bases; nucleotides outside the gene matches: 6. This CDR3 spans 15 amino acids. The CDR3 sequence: CATSRRQGMTGELFF. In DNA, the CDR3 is TGTGCCACCAGCAGGCGACAGGGAATGACCGGGGAGCTGTTTTTT.

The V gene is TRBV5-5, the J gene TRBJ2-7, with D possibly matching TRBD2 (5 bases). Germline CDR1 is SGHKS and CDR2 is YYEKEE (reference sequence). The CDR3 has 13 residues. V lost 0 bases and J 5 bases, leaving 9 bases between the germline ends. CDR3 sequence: CASSLVLRDEQYF. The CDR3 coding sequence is TGTGCCAGCAGCTTGGTTCTGAGGGACGAGCAGTACTTC.

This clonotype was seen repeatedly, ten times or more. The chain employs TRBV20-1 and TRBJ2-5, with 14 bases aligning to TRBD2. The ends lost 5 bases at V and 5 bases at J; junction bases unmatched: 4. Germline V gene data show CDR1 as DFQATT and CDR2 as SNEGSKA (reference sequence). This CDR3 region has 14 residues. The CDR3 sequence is CSASGLAGEETQYF. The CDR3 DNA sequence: TGCAGTGCTTCGGGACTAGCGGGAGAGGAGACCCAGTACTTC.

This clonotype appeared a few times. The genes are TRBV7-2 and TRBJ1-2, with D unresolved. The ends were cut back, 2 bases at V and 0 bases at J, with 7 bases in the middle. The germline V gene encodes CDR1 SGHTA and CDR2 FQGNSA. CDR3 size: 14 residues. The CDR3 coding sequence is TGTGCCAGCAGCTTAAGCACAGCTAACTATGGCTACACCTTC. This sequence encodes CASSLSTANYGYTF.

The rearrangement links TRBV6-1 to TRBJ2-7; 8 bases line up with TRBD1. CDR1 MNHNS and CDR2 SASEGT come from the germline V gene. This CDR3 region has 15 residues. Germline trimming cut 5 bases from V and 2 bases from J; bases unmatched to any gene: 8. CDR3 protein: CASSRRGLSTYEQYF. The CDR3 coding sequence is TGTGCCAGCAGTCGCAGGGGGCTGTCTACCTACGAGCAGTACTTC.

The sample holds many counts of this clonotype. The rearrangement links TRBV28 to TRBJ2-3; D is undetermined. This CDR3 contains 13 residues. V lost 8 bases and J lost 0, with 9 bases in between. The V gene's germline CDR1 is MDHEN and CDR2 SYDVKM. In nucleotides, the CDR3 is TGTGCCAGCCAAGGCCCGAGCACAGATACGCAGTATTTT. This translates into CASQGPSTDTQYF.

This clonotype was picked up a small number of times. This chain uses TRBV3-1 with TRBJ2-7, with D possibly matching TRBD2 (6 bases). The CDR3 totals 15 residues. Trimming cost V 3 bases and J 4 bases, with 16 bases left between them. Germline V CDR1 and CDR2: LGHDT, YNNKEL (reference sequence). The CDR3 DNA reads TGTGCCAGCAGCCAGCTCAGGGTAGGGAGGTACGAGCAGTACTTC. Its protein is CASSQLRVGRYEQYF.

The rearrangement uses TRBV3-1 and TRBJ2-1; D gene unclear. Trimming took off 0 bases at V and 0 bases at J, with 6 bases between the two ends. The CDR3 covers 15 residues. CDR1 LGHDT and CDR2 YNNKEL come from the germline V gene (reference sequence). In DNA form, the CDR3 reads TGTGCCAGCAGCCAAGACCGATACTCCTACAATGAGCAGTTCTTC. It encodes CASSQDRYSYNEQFF.

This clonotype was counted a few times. The CDR3 loop is CASSPLKQGRVTEAFF. CDR3 DNA sequence: TGTGCCAGCAGTCCACTTAAACAGGGTAGGGTCACTGAAGCTTTCTTT. The genes are TRBV28 and TRBJ1-1; maybe TRBD1 (6 bases). The V end lost 5 bases, the J end lost 4 bases, and 20 bases lay between the germline ends. The CDR3 runs 16 residues. Germline assignment: CDR1 MDHEN and CDR2 SYDVKM.

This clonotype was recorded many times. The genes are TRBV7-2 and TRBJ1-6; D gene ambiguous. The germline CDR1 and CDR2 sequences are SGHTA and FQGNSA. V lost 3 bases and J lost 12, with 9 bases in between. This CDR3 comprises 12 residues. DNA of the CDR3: TGTGCCAGCAGCTTTATGAGGGAACCCCTCCACTTT. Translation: CASSFMREPLHF. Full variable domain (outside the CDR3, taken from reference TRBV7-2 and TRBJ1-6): GAGVSQSPSNKVTEKGKDVELRCDPISGHTALYWYRQSLGQGLEFLIYFQGNSAPDKSGLPSDRFSAERTGGSVSTLTIQRTQQEDSAVYLCASSFMREPLHFGNGTRLTVT.